The rows below give T cell receptor beta chains drawn from one sample of a study of T cell changes during pregnancy in multiple sclerosis. Produced via immunoSEQ multiplex PCR; TCRdb's table is partial and in-frame only. This sample has about 24,000 clones, with approximately 86% found just once. The material sequenced was CD4+ T cells from peripheral blood mononuclear cells, taken in the second trimester of pregnancy. The receptor source for this set is a female donor in good health, enrolled as a control in a pregnancy study. The CDR3 runs from the conserved cysteine through the conserved F or W. Each record gives: V gene, clone size, D gene, J gene, CDR3 DNA, CDR3 protein. D genes are given only for firm matches. The size of a clone is reported for some rows only, either as once, few or many, or as a class for expanded clones.

>TRBV6-5|.|.|TRBJ1-2
TGTGCCAGCAGAAGTTATATGAGGACAGACTATGGCTACACCTTC
CASRSYMRTDYGYTF
>TRBV10-2|.|.|TRBJ1-3
TGCGCCATCCTGCCTCAGTCTGGAAACACCATATATTTT
CAILPQSGNTIYF
>TRBV7-9|.|TRBD2|TRBJ2-7
TGTGCCAGCAGCTCTTCGGGGGGCTACGAGCAGTACTTC
CASSSSGGYEQYF
>TRBV6-5|once|TRBD1|TRBJ1-5
TGTGCCAGCAACGAAAAAGGGACAGGGTTTGAGCCCCAGCATTTT
CASNEKGTGFEPQHF
>TRBV5-4|.|.|TRBJ1-3
TGTGCCAGCAGCTTGCCAGGGTATGGAAACACCATATATTTT
CASSLPGYGNTIYF
>TRBV7-9|once|TRBD1|TRBJ1-4
TGTGCCAGCAGCTCACAAGCTCAGGGGGCGCATAATGAAAAACTGTTTTTT
CASSSQAQGAHNEKLFF
>TRBV11-2|.|TRBD2|TRBJ2-5
TGTGCCAGCAGCTTAGATCTAGCTAGCGGGGTGCAAGAGACCCAGTACTTC
CASSLDLASGVQETQYF
>TRBV19|.|TRBD1|TRBJ2-6
TGTGCCAGTAGTCCACTAGGACAGGCTTACTCTGGGGCCAACGTCCTGACTTTC
CASSPLGQAYSGANVLTF
>TRBV2|.|.|TRBJ1-4
TGTGCCAGCAGCCTACAGTCTAATGAAAAACTGTTTTTT
CASSLQSNEKLFF
>TRBV6-1|.|.|TRBJ1-1
TGTGCCAGCAGTGAGACCGGGATGAACACTGAAGCTTTCTTT
CASSETGMNTEAFF
>TRBV2|.|TRBD2|TRBJ2-1
TGTGCCAGCAGCGAGACTAGCTATGATGAGCAGTTCTTC
CASSETSYDEQFF
>TRBV19|.|.|TRBJ2-5
TGTGCCAGTAGTATCATTTGGGGGCGAGAGACCCAGTACTTC
CASSIIWGRETQYF
>TRBV6-5|.|.|TRBJ1-2
TGTGCCAGCAGTCAAAGGGGGGGCACGCAGTATGGCTACACCTTC
CASSQRGGTQYGYTF
>TRBV7-8|.|.|TRBJ1-2
TGTGCCAGCAGCCGTCGACAGGCGTGGCGAGGCTACACCTTC
CASSRRQAWRGYTF
>TRBV4-2|few|TRBD1|TRBJ1-1
TGTGCCAGCAGCCAACCCGGGACAGGGGATACTGAAGCTTTCTTT
CASSQPGTGDTEAFF
>TRBV2|once|.|TRBJ2-1
TGTGCCAGCAGTCTGGAGGGAATCTCCTACAATGAGCAGTTCTTC
CASSLEGISYNEQFF
>TRBV2|.|.|TRBJ2-1
TGTGCCAGCAGTGAAGTGCGGGACCAAATCAATGAGCAGTTCTTC
CASSEVRDQINEQFF
>TRBV29-1|.|.|TRBJ1-1
TGCAGCGTTGCAGTCAGTAGGCAGGCGAACACTGAAGCTTTCTTT
CSVAVSRQANTEAFF
>TRBV7-2|.|.|TRBJ2-5
TGTGCCAGCAGCTTAGAGTCGTCCGGTGGAGAGACCCAGTACTTC
CASSLESSGGETQYF
>TRBV6-5|.|.|TRBJ1-1
TGTGCCAGCAGTTACAACGGCCACGGGGGTTTCTTT
CASSYNGHGGFF
>TRBV5-1|.|TRBD2|TRBJ2-1
TGCGCCAGCAGCTTGGAGGTTAGCGGGAGTGGAAATGAGCAGTTCTTC
CASSLEVSGSGNEQFF
>TRBV10-2|.|.|TRBJ1-5
TGCGCCAGCAGTGAGTCGGGGGGGGAACAGCCCCAGCATTTT
CASSESGGEQPQHF
>TRBV7-8|.|TRBD1|TRBJ1-2
TGTGCCAGCAGCTTAGTGGGCAGGGGGTTCGACTATGGCTACACCTTC
CASSLVGRGFDYGYTF
>TRBV19|.|TRBD1|TRBJ1-2
TGTGCCAGTAGTAGTCGGACAGGGGAATATGGCTACACCTTC
CASSSRTGEYGYTF
>TRBV15|few|.|TRBJ1-1
TGTGCCACCAGCAGAGATCTAACGGGGACTGAAGCTTTCTTT
CATSRDLTGTEAFF
>TRBV6-6|.|.|TRBJ2-5
TGTGCCAGCAGTTCCAAAGAGACCCAGTACTTC
CASSSKETQYF
>TRBV7-2|.|.|TRBJ2-7
TGTGCCAGCAGCCCCGAGATGTACGAGCAGTACTTC
CASSPEMYEQYF
>TRBV5-6|.|TRBD1|TRBJ1-3
TGTGCCAGCAGCCGGACAGGTCGCTCTGGAAACACCATATATTTT
CASSRTGRSGNTIYF
>TRBV4-1|few|TRBD2|TRBJ2-7
TGCGCCAGCAGCCAATCGCCTGGGACTAGCATCGACGAGCAGTACTTC
CASSQSPGTSIDEQYF
>TRBV19|few|.|TRBJ1-1
TGTGCCAGTCCTTCAGGGGTCCCTGAAGCTTTCTTT
CASPSGVPEAFF
>TRBV30|few|TRBD2|TRBJ2-1
TGTGCCTGGAAGTTGCGGACTAGCGGGGGGTACAATGAGCAGTTCTTC
CAWKLRTSGGYNEQFF
>TRBV19|.|.|TRBJ2-7
TGTGCCATCACCTCGGACAGTGACTCCTACGAGCAGTACTTC
CAITSDSDSYEQYF
>TRBV7-8|.|TRBD1|TRBJ1-4
TGTGCCAGCAGCCCCCGGGACAGGGCCGAAAAACTGTTTTTT
CASSPRDRAEKLFF
>TRBV6-6|few|TRBD1|TRBJ1-1
TGTGCCAGCAGTTTGGGACAGGGAACTGAAGCTTTCTTT
CASSLGQGTEAFF
>TRBV9|.|.|TRBJ2-7
TGTGCCAGCAGCCCCTTACAGGACCTTTTCTCCGAGCAGTACTTC
CASSPLQDLFSEQYF
>TRBV5-4|.|TRBD2|TRBJ2-5
TGTGCCAGCAGCTTTACTAGCGAAGAGACCCAGTACTTC
CASSFTSEETQYF
>TRBV5-1|.|.|TRBJ2-3
TGCGCCAGCAGCTTGTACATCACAGATACGCAGTATTTT
CASSLYITDTQYF
>TRBV15|once|TRBD1|TRBJ1-6
TGTGCCACCAGCAGCGGAGACAGGGGGAATTCACCCCTCCACTTT
CATSSGDRGNSPLHF
>TRBV5-1|.|.|TRBJ2-3
TGCGCCAGCAGCTCAGAAGCAACGGGAAGCACAGATACGCAGTATTTT
CASSSEATGSTDTQYF
>TRBV5-5|.|.|TRBJ2-5
TGTGCCAGCAGCTTGTCGGCCCAACCGGGGACCCAGTACTTC
CASSLSAQPGTQYF
>TRBV19|few|TRBD1|TRBJ1-1
TGTGCCAGTAGTATACAGGGGGGGAACACTGAAGCTTTCTTT
CASSIQGGNTEAFF
>TRBV9|.|.|TRBJ1-2
TGTGCCAGCAGCGTAGTGCAGGGGTGGGGCTACACCTTC
CASSVVQGWGYTF
>TRBV5-1|.|.|TRBJ1-6
TGCGCCAGCAGCGAAGGGGCTATTTATAATTCACCCCTCCACTTT
CASSEGAIYNSPLHF
>TRBV2|.|.|TRBJ1-1
TGTGCCAGCAGCGGAGACAGACCGAACACTGAAGCTTTCTTT
CASSGDRPNTEAFF
>TRBV7-9|.|TRBD1|TRBJ2-2
TGTGCCAGCAGGGGGGGACAGGGGCATGTCAACACCGGGGAGCTGTTTTTT
CASRGGQGHVNTGELFF
>TRBV5-5|.|.|TRBJ1-2
TGTGCCAGCAGCCCCCTTCCAGGGCATGGCTACACCTTC
CASSPLPGHGYTF
>TRBV25-1|.|TRBD2|TRBJ2-5
TGTGCCAGCAGTGAGTTGGCGGGGGTGGAGACCCAGTACTTC
CASSELAGVETQYF
>TRBV2|.|.|TRBJ2-7
TGTGCCAGCAGTGAAGGAACAGCCTACGAGCAGTACTTC
CASSEGTAYEQYF
>TRBV11-2|medium-sized|.|TRBJ2-7
TGTGCCAGCAGCTTTACAGGTTCCTACGAGCAGTACTTC
CASSFTGSYEQYF
>TRBV18|.|.|TRBJ1-1
TGTGCCAGCTCACCACGTGCAGGGTGGGATGAAGCTTTCTTT
CASSPRAGWDEAFF
>TRBV6-5|.|.|TRBJ2-3
TGTGCCAGCAGCCGGGGGTCCGTCACAGATACGCAGTATTTT
CASSRGSVTDTQYF
>TRBV18|.|.|TRBJ1-5
TGTGCCAGCTCCCCAGGAGGGGAAGGCGGTCAGCCCCAGCATTTT
CASSPGGEGGQPQHF
>TRBV6-5|.|TRBD1|TRBJ1-5
TGTGCCAGCAGGGGACAGGGTGGTCAGCCCCAGCATTTT
CASRGQGGQPQHF
>TRBV28|.|.|TRBJ2-5
TGTGCCAGCGCCTTCACAGGAACCCAAGAGACCCAGTACTTC
CASAFTGTQETQYF
>TRBV11-3|.|TRBD2|TRBJ2-5
TGTGCCAGCAGCTTAAGCGGGGGGGAACCTGAGGCCCAGTACTTC
CASSLSGGEPEAQYF